This T cell receptor beta chain was recovered during a study of CD4 T cells in relation to SARS-CoV-2 and coronaviruses. As for this clone: The antigen is undetermined.

Naive and memory CD4+ T cells were separated from cryopreserved PBMCs. For less than eleven days, roughly 9.4 x 10^4 sorted CD4+ cells grew with T cell-depleted PBMCs and CEF. The table came from immunoSEQ multiplex PCR; TCRdb's copy has only in-frame clones and leaves some out. Of tens of thousands of clones listed, over 70% are singletons. Trimming took off 0 bases at V and 8 bases at J, with 10 bases between the two ends. Per the germline V gene, CDR1 is ENHRY and CDR2 is SYGVKD. CDR3 length: 13 residues. This chain connects TRBV10-3 to TRBJ1-2, with D perhaps matching TRBD1 (5 bases). Sequencing input: naive CD4+ T cells from PBMCs, cultured in vitro. Subset of the sample: naive CD4+ T cells isolated by negative enrichment. This sequence originates from an adult with COVID-19. The CDR3 reads CAISESRGYGYTF. CDR3 in DNA: TGTGCCATCAGTGAGTCAAGGGGCTACGGCTACACCTTC.